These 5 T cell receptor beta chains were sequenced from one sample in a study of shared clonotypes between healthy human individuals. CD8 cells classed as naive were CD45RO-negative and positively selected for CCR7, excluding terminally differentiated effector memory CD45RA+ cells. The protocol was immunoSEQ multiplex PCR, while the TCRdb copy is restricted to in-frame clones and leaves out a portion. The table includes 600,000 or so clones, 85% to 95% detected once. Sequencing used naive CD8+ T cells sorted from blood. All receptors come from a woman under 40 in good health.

DNA for the CDR3: TGTGCCAGCAGTGGAGGGACAGGGAGGGAAGCTTTCTTT. Translated: CASSGGTGREAFF. This chain links TRBV2 with TRBJ1-1; the match to TRBD1 covers 9 bases. Trimming removed 4 bases from V and 8 bases from J; junction bases left unmatched: 5. CDR3 length: 13 residues. Germline CDR1 SNHLY, CDR2 FYNNEI.

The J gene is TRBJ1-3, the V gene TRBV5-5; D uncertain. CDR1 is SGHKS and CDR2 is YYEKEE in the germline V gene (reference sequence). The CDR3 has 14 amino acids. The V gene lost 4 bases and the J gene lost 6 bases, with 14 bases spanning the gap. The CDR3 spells CASSPGLHENTIYF. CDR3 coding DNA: TGTGCCAGCAGCCCTGGACTGCACGAAAACACCATATATTTT.

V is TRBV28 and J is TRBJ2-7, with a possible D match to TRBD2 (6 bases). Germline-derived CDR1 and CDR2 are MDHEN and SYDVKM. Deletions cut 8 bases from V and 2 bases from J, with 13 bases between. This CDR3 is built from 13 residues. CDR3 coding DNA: TGTGCCAGCCAAGGTAGCGGCGCCTACGAGCAGTACTTC. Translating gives CASQGSGAYEQYF.

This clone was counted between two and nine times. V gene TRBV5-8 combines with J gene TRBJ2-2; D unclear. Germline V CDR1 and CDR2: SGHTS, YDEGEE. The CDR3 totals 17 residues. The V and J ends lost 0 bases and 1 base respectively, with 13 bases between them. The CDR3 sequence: CASSLVGMMLNTGELFF. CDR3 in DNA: TGTGCCAGCAGCTTGGTGGGCATGATGTTGAACACCGGGGAGCTGTTTTTT.

The CDR3 DNA reads TGTGCCAGCAGCTTGGGACTTCTTGAGCAGTTCTTC. Amino acid sequence: CASSLGLLEQFF. This rearrangement joins TRBV5-6 to TRBJ2-1; no definite D call. CDR1 and CDR2 from the germline V gene are SGHDT and YYEEEE. The V end lost 0 bases, the J end lost 9 bases, and 7 bases lay between the germline ends. The CDR3 contains 12 residues.